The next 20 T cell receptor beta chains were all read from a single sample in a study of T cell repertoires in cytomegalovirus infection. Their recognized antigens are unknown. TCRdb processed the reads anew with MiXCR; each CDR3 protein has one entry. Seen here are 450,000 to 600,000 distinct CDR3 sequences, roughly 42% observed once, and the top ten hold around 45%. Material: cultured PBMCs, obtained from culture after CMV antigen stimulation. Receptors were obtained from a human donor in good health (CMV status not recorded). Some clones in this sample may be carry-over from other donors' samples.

CDR3 loop: CATRDSMTDTQYF. The CDR3 DNA is TGTGCCACGCGGGACTCGATGACAGATACGCAGTATTTT. The chain has TRBV5-4 and TRBJ2-3, with TRBD2 as a possible D gene (6 bases). Trimming removed 9 bases at V and 3 bases at J, with 14 bases between. This CDR3 comprises 13 residues. Germline lookup yields CDR1 SGHNT and CDR2 YYREEE (reference sequence). The full variable domain, its missing parts supplied by reference TRBV5-4 and TRBJ2-3, is ETGVTQSPTHLIKTRGQQVTLRCSSQSGHNTVSWYQQALGQGPQFIFQYYREEENGRGNFPPRFSGLQFPNYSSELNVNALELDDSALYLCATRDSMTDTQYFGPGTRLTVL.

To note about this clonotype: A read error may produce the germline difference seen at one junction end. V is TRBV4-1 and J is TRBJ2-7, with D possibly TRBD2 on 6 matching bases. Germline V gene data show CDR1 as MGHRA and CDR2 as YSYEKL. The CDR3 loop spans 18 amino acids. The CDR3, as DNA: TGTGCCAGCAGCCAAGAGCCTCCCGGGACTCACACTGCCTACGAGCAGTACTTC. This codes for CASSQEPPGTHTAYEQYF.

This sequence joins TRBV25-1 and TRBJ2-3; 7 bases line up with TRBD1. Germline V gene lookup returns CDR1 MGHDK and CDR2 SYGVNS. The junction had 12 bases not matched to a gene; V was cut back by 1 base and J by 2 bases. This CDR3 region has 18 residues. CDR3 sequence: CASSESRDRETDTDTQYF. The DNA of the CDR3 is TGTGCCAGCAGTGAATCCCGCGACAGGGAAACTGACACAGATACGCAGTATTTT.

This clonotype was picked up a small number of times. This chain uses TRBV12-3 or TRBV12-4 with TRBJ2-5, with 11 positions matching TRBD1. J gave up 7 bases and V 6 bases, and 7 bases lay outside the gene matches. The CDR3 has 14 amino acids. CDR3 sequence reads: CASSYTGTGGTQYF. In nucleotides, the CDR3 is TGTGCCAGCAGCTATACGGGGACAGGGGGGACCCAGTACTTC.

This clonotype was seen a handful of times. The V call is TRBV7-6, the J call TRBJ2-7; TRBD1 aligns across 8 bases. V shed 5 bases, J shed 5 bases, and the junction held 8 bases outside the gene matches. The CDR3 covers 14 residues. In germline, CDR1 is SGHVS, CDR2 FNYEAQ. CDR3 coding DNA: TGTGCCAGCAGCCCCTGGACAGGGCGGGACGAGCAGTACTTC. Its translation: CASSPWTGRDEQYF. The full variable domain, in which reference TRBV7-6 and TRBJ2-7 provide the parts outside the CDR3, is GAGVSQSPRYKVTKRGQDVALRCDPISGHVSLYWYRQALGQGPEFLTYFNYEAQQDKSGLPNDRFSAERPEGSISTLTIQRTEQRDSAMYRCASSPWTGRDEQYFGPGTRLTVT.

The CDR3 region is CASSLAKGTGVWGGELFF. Written as DNA, the CDR3 is TGTGCCAGCAGCTTAGCGAAAGGGACAGGGGTTTGGGGCGGGGAGCTGTTTTTT. This chain uses TRBV7-2 with TRBJ2-2, with TRBD1 matching 10 bases. Looked up from germline, CDR1 is SGHTA and CDR2 is FQGNSA. V shed 0 bases and J 7 bases; nucleotides not matched to a gene: 11. The CDR3 extends over 18 amino acids.

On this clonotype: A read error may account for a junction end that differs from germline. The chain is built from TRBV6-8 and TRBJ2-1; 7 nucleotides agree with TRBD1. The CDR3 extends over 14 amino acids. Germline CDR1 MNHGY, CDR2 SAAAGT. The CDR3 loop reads CASSSQGEYSEQFF. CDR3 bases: TGTGCCAGCAGCTCCCAGGGGGAGTACAGTGAGCAGTTCTTC.

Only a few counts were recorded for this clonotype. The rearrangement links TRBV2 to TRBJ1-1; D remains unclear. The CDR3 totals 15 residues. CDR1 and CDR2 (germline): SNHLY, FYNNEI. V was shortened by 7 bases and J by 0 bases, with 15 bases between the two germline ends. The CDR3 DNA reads TGTGCCAGCACCCGTTCCCGATGGATGAACACTGAAGCTTTCTTT. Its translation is CASTRSRWMNTEAFF.

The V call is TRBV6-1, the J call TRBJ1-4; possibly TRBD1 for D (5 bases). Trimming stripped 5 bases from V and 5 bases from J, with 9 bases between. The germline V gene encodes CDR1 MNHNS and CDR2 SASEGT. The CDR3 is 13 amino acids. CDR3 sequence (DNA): TGTGCCAGCAGTTGGGGCCTAAATGAAAAACTGTTTTTT. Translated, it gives CASSWGLNEKLFF.

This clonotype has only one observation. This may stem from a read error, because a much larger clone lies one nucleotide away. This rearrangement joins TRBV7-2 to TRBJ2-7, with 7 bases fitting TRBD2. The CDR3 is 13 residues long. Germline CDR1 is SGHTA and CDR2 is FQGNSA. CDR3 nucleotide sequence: TGTGCCTGCAGCCGCCGGGAGGAGTACGAGCAGTACTTC. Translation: CACSRREEYEQYF.

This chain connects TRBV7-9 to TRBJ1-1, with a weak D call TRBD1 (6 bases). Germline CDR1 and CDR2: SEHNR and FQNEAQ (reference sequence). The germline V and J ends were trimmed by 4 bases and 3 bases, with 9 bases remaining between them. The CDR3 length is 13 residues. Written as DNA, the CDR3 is TGTGCCAGCAGCTATGGACAGCACACTGAAGCTTTCTTT. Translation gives CASSYGQHTEAFF.

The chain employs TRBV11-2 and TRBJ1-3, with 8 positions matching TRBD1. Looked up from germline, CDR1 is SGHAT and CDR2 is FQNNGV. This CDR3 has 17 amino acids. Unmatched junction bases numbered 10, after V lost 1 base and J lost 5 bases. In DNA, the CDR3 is TGTGCCAGCAGCTTAGCCTTCAGGGGGCTGCAAAGAAACACCATATATTTT. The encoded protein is CASSLAFRGLQRNTIYF.

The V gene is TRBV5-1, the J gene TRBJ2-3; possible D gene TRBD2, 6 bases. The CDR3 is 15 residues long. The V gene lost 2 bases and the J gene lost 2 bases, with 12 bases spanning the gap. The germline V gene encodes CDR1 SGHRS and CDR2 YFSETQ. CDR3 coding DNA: TGCGCCAGCAGCTTTAACGGGGAGGTCACAGATACGCAGTATTTT. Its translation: CASSFNGEVTDTQYF.

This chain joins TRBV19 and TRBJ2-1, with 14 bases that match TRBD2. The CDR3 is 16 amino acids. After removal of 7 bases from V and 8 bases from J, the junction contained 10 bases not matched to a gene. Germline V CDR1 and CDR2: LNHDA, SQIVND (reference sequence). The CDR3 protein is CASTKRTSGRSDEQFF. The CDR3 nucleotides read TGTGCCAGTACTAAGCGGACTAGCGGGAGGTCGGATGAGCAGTTCTTC.

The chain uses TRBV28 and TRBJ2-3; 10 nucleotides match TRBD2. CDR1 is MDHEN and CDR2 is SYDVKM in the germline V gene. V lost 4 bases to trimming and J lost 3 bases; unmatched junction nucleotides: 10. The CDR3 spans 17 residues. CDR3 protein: CASSSTLSGGVTDTQYF. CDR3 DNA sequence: TGTGCCAGCAGTTCTACTCTCAGCGGGGGGGTAACAGATACGCAGTATTTT.

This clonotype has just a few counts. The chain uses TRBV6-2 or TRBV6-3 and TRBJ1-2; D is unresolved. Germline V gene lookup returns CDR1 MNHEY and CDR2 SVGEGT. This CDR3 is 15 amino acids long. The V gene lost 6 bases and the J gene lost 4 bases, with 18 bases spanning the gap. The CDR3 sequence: CASSRSTENPYGYTF. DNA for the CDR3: TGTGCCAGCAGCCGCTCAACCGAAAACCCCTATGGCTACACCTTC.

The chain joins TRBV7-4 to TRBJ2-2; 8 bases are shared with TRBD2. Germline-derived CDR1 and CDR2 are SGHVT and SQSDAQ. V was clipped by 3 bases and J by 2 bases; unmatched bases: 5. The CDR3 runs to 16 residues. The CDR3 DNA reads TGTGCCAGCAGCTTCCTGCTAGCGGGTAACACCGGGGAGCTGTTTTTT. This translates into CASSFLLAGNTGELFF. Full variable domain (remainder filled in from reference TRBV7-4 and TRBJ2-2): GAGVSQSPRYKVAKRGRDVALRCDSISGHVTLYWYRQTLGQGSEVLTYSQSDAQRDKSGRPSGRFSAERPERSVSTLKIQRTEQGDSAVYLCASSFLLAGNTGELFFGEGSRLTVL.

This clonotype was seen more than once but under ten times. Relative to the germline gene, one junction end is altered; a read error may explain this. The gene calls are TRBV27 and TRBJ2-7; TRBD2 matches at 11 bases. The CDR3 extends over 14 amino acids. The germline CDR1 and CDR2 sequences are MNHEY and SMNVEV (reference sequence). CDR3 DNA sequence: TGTGCCAGCAGTTCCAGTGGACTAGCGGGTAGACGGGTCTTC. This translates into CASSSSGLAGRRVF.

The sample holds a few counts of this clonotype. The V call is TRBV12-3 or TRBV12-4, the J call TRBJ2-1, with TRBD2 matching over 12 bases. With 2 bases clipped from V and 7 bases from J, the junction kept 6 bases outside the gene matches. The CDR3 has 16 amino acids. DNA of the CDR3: TGTGCCAGCAGTTTACTAGCGGGAGGGCTAGGTAATGAGCAGTTCTTC. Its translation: CASSLLAGGLGNEQFF.

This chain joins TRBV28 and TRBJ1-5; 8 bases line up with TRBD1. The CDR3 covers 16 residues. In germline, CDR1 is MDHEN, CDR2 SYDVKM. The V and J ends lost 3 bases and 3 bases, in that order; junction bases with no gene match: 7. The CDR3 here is CASSLLMQGANQPQHF. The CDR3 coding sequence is TGTGCCAGCAGTTTGCTCATGCAGGGGGCCAATCAGCCCCAGCATTTT.